The next 6 T cell receptor beta chains were all read from a single sample in a study of blood T cell repertoires in COVID-19. Assay used: immunoSEQ multiplex PCR; TCRdb lists only in-frame clones, some missing. The sample shows 11,000 to 15,000 clones, about four fifths of them seen only once. The specimen sequenced was peripheral blood. Receptor source: a middle-aged man with active COVID-19.

The chain combines TRBV6-4 with TRBJ1-6; D is undetermined. This CDR3 contains 14 residues. Deletions cut 2 bases from V and 5 bases from J, with 7 bases between. The germline V gene has CDR1 MRHNA and CDR2 SNTAGT. CDR3: CASSDREDNSPLHF. DNA of the CDR3: TGTGCCAGCAGTGACAGAGAAGATAATTCACCCCTCCACTTT.

For this clone: Other nucleotide sequences in the sample specify the same CDR3. The V call is TRBV6-5, the J call TRBJ1-1; TRBD1 might be the D (6 bases). The CDR3 runs to 11 residues. The germline V gene encodes CDR1 MNHEY and CDR2 SVGAGI. V was clipped by 6 bases and J by 5 bases, with 7 bases between them. The CDR3 bases are TGTGCCAGCAGAACAGGGACTGAAGCTTTCTTT. This sequence encodes CASRTGTEAFF.

The chain links TRBV9 to TRBJ2-3, with 9 bases identical to TRBD1. This CDR3 comprises 16 residues. The J segment lost 1 base and the V segment lost 3 bases, leaving 6 bases of the junction unmatched. CDR1 and CDR2 from the germline V gene are SGDLS and YYNGEE. CDR3 residues: CASSAGQGKGTDTQYF. CDR3 nucleotides: TGTGCCAGCAGCGCCGGACAGGGGAAGGGCACAGATACGCAGTATTTT.

The rearrangement joins TRBV4-1 to TRBJ2-1, with 8 positions matching TRBD2. The CDR3 extends over 18 amino acids. V shed 3 bases and J 0 bases; nucleotides not matched to a gene: 10. Germline V gene lookup returns CDR1 MGHRA and CDR2 YSYEKL. The CDR3 DNA reads TGCGCCAGCAGCCAGAGGCTAGCGGGCCCGAGCTCCTACAATGAGCAGTTCTTC. Translated, it gives CASSQRLAGPSSYNEQFF.

The V gene is TRBV10-3, the J gene TRBJ2-7; possible D gene TRBD1, 5 bases. The ends were cut back, 10 bases at V and 2 bases at J, with 12 bases in the middle. The germline CDR1 and CDR2 sequences are ENHRY and SYGVKD. CDR3 length: 12 residues. The CDR3 is CASQDSPYEQYF. The CDR3 DNA reads as TGTGCCAGCCAAGACAGCCCCTACGAGCAGTACTTC.

J is TRBJ2-1 and V is TRBV27; the match to TRBD2 covers 9 bases. Germline V gives CDR1 MNHEY, CDR2 SMNVEV (reference sequence). This CDR3 has 16 amino acids. Trimming took 5 bases from V and 7 from J; bases not matched to a gene: 12. The CDR3 reads CASSKLSSGSLNEQFF. The CDR3 nucleotides read TGTGCCAGCAGTAAGCTGAGTAGCGGGAGTCTGAATGAGCAGTTCTTC.